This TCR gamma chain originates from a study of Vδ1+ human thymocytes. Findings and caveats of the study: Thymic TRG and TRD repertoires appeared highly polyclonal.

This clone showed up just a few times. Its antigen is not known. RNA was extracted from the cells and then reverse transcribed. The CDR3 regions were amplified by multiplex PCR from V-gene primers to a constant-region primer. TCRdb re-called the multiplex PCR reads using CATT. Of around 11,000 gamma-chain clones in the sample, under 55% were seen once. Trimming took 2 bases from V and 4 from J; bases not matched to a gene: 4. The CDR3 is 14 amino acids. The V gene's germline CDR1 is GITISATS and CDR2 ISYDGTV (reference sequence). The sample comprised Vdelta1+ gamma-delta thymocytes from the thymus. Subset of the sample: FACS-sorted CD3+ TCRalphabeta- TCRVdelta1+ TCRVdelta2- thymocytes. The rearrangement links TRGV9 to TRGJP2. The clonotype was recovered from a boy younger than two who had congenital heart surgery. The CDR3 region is CALWEALSDWIKTF. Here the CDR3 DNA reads TGTGCCTTGTGGGAGGCGCTTAGTGATTGGATCAAGACGTTT.